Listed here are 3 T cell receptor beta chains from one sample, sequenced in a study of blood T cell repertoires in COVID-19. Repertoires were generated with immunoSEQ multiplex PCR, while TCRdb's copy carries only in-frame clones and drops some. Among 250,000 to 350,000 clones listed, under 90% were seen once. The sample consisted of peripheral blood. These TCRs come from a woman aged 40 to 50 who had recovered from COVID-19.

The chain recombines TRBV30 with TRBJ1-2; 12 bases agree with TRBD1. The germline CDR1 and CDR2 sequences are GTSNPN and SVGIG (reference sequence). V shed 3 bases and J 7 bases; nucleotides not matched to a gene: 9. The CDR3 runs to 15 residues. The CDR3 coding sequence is TGTGCCTGGAGCCCAATGGGGACAGGGGGCGTTGGCTACACCTTC. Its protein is CAWSPMGTGGVGYTF.

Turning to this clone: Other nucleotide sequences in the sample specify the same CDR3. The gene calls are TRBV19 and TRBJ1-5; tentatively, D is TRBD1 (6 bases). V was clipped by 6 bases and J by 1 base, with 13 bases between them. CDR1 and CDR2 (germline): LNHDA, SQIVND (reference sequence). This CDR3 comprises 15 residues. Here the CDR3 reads CASRPSDSSNQPQHF. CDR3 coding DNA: TGTGCCAGTAGGCCATCGGACAGCAGCAATCAGCCCCAGCATTTT.

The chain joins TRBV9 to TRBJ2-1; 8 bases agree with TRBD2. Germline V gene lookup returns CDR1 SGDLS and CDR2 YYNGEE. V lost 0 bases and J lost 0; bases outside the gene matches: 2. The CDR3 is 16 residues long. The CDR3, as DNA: TGTGCCAGCAGCGTAGCGGGAGGGAGCTCCTACAATGAGCAGTTCTTC. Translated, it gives CASSVAGGSSYNEQFF.